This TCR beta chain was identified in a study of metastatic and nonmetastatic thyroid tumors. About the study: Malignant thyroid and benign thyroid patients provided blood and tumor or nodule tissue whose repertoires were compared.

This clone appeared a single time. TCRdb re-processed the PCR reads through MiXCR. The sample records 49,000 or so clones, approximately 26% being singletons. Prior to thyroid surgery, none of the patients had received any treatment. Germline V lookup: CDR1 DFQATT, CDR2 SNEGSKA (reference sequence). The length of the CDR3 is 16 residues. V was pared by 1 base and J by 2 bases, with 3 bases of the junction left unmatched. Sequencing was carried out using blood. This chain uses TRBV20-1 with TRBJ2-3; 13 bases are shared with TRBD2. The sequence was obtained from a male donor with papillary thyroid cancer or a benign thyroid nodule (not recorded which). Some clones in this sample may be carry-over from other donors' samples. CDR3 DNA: TGCAGTGCTAGAGGGGGACTAGCGGGAACCACAGATACGCAGTATTTT. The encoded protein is CSARGGLAGTTDTQYF.